This TCR beta chain was recovered during a study of blood T cell repertoires in COVID-19. The authors' processing: It was from reference gene primer amplification that nucleated cell counts were estimated. Produced via immunoSEQ multiplex PCR; TCRdb's table is partial and in-frame only. V, J and clone size were drawn from that table, and D and trimming were deduced from the DNA. This sample yields 210,000 or so clones, of which 84% are seen a single time; about 2% belongs to the top ten. CDR3 length: 15 amino acids. CDR1 is MGHDK and CDR2 is SYGVNS in the germline V gene. The V end lost 1 base, the J end lost 2 bases, and 11 bases lay between the germline ends.

The rearrangement uses TRBV25-1 and TRBJ2-5, with D possibly being TRBD2 (5 bases). This clonotype originated in a man aged 55-75 years who had recovered from COVID-19. Sequencing was carried out using PBMCs or T cells enriched from blood (not recorded which). This CDR3 is CASSEFGGAQETQYF. Written as DNA, the CDR3 is TGTGCCAGCAGTGAATTTGGAGGAGCGCAAGAGACCCAGTACTTC.